This T cell receptor beta chain was identified in a study of blood T cell repertoires in COVID-19. Assignments of participants to cohorts depended upon their own reported clinical history. Data came from immunoSEQ multiplex PCR; TCRdb stores just in-frame clones and leaves some out. The top ten clones hold roughly 2.5% of a sample with 230,000 or so clones, approximately 88% of them seen once. Germline V lookup: CDR1 SGHRS, CDR2 YFSETQ. V was trimmed by 1 base and J by 2 bases, leaving 12 bases between them. This CDR3 is 15 amino acids long. The chain joins TRBV5-1 to TRBJ1-2, with D perhaps matching TRBD1 (6 bases). The receptor comes from a woman aged 35 to 49 with acute COVID-19. Sequencing input: PBMCs or T cells enriched from blood (not recorded which). CDR3 DNA sequence: TGCGCCAGCAGCTTGACCGGGGGGCTGAACTATGGCTACACCTTC. Encoded protein: CASSLTGGLNYGYTF. The whole variable domain, remainder taken from reference TRBV5-1 and TRBJ1-2, is KAGVTQTPRYLIKTRGQQVTLSCSPISGHRSVSWYQQTPGQGLQFLFEYFSETQRNKGNFPGRFSGRQFSNSRSEMNVSTLELGDSALYLCASSLTGGLNYGYTFGSGTRLTVV.